The present TCR beta chain was sequenced within a study of T-cell reconstitution after alpha-beta-depleted transplantation in children. Whole-study results and caveats: One year post-transplant, T-cell counts and diversity were largely derived from T cells produced anew. In patients about two months after transplant, alpha-beta T cells reportedly arose from several hundred expanded graft clones. Surviving recipient T cells and thymic progenitors produced the high day-60 TCRbeta diversity seen in some patients.

This clonotype was counted many times. Its specificity is not known. Construction of the TCRbeta library involved unique molecular identifiers. TCRdb re-called the PCR reads through MiXCR, storing one row per CDR3 protein. The sample shows about 260,000 distinct CDR3 sequences, approximately 8.9% of them seen only once. Specimen: PBMCs, mostly from graft donor cells, collected 180 days after TCRalphabeta/CD19-depleted stem cell transplant. The sequence derives from a male patient aged 10 to 17 who had a stem cell transplant for acute lymphoblastic leukemia, so the T cells may come from the graft donor.

CDR3 amino acids: CASSPKGQGWTDTQYF. CDR3 sequence (DNA): TGTGCCAGCAGCCCTAAGGGACAGGGGTGGACAGATACGCAGTATTTT. The rearrangement links TRBV3-1 to TRBJ2-3; 10 bases map to TRBD1. Germline CDR1 and CDR2: LGHDT and YNNKEL (reference sequence). J lost 3 bases, V lost 4 bases, and 7 bases had no gene match. This CDR3 comprises 16 residues.